The 21 T cell receptor beta chains given below trace back to one sample, sequenced in a study of cytomegalovirus exposure and HLA in healthy donors. Use of 60 Vbeta and 13 Jbeta primers characterized the PCR. Sequencing used immunoSEQ multiplex PCR; TCRdb keeps in-frame clones, though not all of them. The data show 150,000 to 200,000 clones, around 62% seen once. The sequenced sample was PBMCs. The receptor source for this set is a man aged 40-55 years in good health and CMV-seronegative.

The CDR3 coding sequence is TGTGCCAGCCAAAAAACAGGGGAAGAGACCCAGTACTTC. Translation: CASQKTGEETQYF. The gene calls are TRBV28 and TRBJ2-5; 7 nucleotides line up with TRBD1. Germline V gene sequence: CDR1 MDHEN, CDR2 SYDVKM. The CDR3 is made up of 13 amino acids. V shed 8 bases and J 3 bases; nucleotides not matched to a gene: 6.

CDR3 coding DNA: TGTGCCAGCTCAACCGACCGGCGGACAGATACGCAGTATTTT. Its translation is CASSTDRRTDTQYF. The chain uses TRBV18 and TRBJ2-3; D is unresolved. The length of the CDR3 is 14 residues. Trimming removed 5 bases from V and 3 bases from J, with 12 bases in between. Germline V gene lookup returns CDR1 KGHSH and CDR2 LQKENI.

This clone appeared a few times. The chain uses TRBV29-1 and TRBJ2-6; 8 nucleotides match TRBD2. The germline CDR1 and CDR2 sequences are SQVTM and ANQGSEA. The CDR3 has 18 residues. V trimming: 1 base; J trimming: 0 bases; junction bases outside the gene matches: 8. As DNA, the CDR3 is TGCAGCGTTGAAGTATCGGGAGGGTACAACTCTGGGGCCAACGTCCTGACTTTC. Protein sequence: CSVEVSGGYNSGANVLTF.

The CDR3, as DNA: TGCGCCAGCAGTCAATCAGGAGACAGGGCCCACGAGCAGTACTTC. Translating gives CASSQSGDRAHEQYF. The chain joins TRBV23-1 to TRBJ2-7; 7 nucleotides match TRBD1. TRBV23-1 is filed as an ORF, its function uncertain. The CDR3 consists of 15 residues. The V gene end was trimmed by 0 bases and the J gene end by 5 bases; junction bases not matched to a gene: 7.

This clone was observed a single time. This chain uses TRBV28 with TRBJ2-7; possible D gene TRBD1, 5 bases. In germline, CDR1 is MDHEN, CDR2 SYDVKM. This CDR3 has 13 residues. V lost 7 bases to trimming and J lost 1 base, with 11 bases between them. In DNA form, the CDR3 reads TGTGCCAGCATGCGACAGCTATCCTACGAGCAGTACTTC. This translates into CASMRQLSYEQYF.

The rearrangement uses TRBV4-1 and TRBJ1-2; 8 nucleotides align to TRBD1. The germline V gene encodes CDR1 MGHRA and CDR2 YSYEKL. CDR3 length: 14 residues. After removal of 0 bases from V and 6 bases from J, the junction contained 3 bases not matched to a gene. The CDR3 DNA reads as TGCGCCAGCAGCCAAGATCGGGGACAGGATGGCTACACCTTC. This codes for CASSQDRGQDGYTF.

The V gene is TRBV6-1, the J gene TRBJ1-6; TRBD1 agrees at 9 bases. V dropped 5 bases and J dropped 7; count of bases not matched to a gene: 3. Germline loops: CDR1 MNHNS, CDR2 SASEGT. The CDR3 has 14 residues. The CDR3 DNA reads as TGTGCCAGCAGTTTGGACAGGGGAAATTCACCCCTCCACTTT. Its protein product is CASSLDRGNSPLHF.

This clone occurred a few times. The gene calls are TRBV27 and TRBJ2-1, with TRBD2 matching over 11 bases. The J segment lost 6 bases and the V segment lost 4 bases, leaving 5 bases of the junction unmatched. This CDR3 comprises 15 residues. In germline, CDR1 is MNHEY, CDR2 SMNVEV (reference sequence). The CDR3 is CASSSASGGSNEQFF. The CDR3 coding sequence is TGTGCCAGCAGTTCCGCTAGCGGGGGGAGCAATGAGCAGTTCTTC.

The chain has TRBV9 and TRBJ2-5, with TRBD2 matching over 15 bases. J lost 4 bases, V lost 7 bases, and 8 bases had no gene match. The CDR3 is 16 residues long. CDR1 SGDLS and CDR2 YYNGEE come from the germline V gene. The CDR3 is CASSVLGLAGGETQYF. The DNA for the CDR3 is TGTGCCAGCTCCGTATTGGGACTAGCGGGAGGAGAGACCCAGTACTTC. The variable domain in full, with the rest retrieved from reference TRBV9 and TRBJ2-5, is DSGVTQTPKHLITATGQRVTLRCSPRSGDLSVYWYQQSLDQGLQFLIQYYNGEERAKGNILERFSAQQFPDLHSELNLSSLELGDSALYFCASSVLGLAGGETQYFGPGTRLLVL.

V gene TRBV6-6 combines with J gene TRBJ1-2; TRBD1 is a possible D gene (6 bases). The V end lost 4 bases, the J end lost 1 base, and 10 bases lay between the germline ends. This CDR3 contains 14 residues. In germline, CDR1 is MNHNY, CDR2 SVGAGI (reference sequence). CDR3 nucleotides: TGTGCCAGCAGTTCTAGGGGGGGTAACTATGGCTACACCTTC. Translated: CASSSRGGNYGYTF.

Turning to this clone: The same CDR3 also results from other DNA sequences found in this sample. The V and J genes are TRBV5-1 and TRBJ2-3, with 13 nucleotides matching TRBD2. Germline assignment: CDR1 SGHRS and CDR2 YFSETQ. The CDR3 is 16 amino acids. V trimming: 3 bases; J trimming: 1 base; junction bases outside the gene matches: 2. The CDR3 loop reads CASSSGLAGGTDTQYF. CDR3 coding DNA: TGCGCCAGCAGCTCCGGACTAGCGGGGGGCACAGATACGCAGTATTTT.

This clone has just one count. The rearrangement joins TRBV28 to TRBJ1-2; no clear D gene. V lost 3 bases, J lost 2 bases, and 7 bases lay in between. CDR1 MDHEN and CDR2 SYDVKM come from the germline V gene. The CDR3 has 13 amino acids. CDR3 nucleotide sequence: TGTGCCAGCAGTTTGGGCAGGAACTATGGCTACACCTTC. This translates into CASSLGRNYGYTF.

V usage is TRBV10-3 and J usage is TRBJ2-1; TRBD2 matches at 10 bases. J lost 10 bases, V lost 6 bases, and 6 bases had no gene match. Looked up from germline, CDR1 is ENHRY and CDR2 is SYGVKD. The length of the CDR3 is 13 residues. CDR3 loop: CAIREREGPEQFF. CDR3 nucleotide sequence: TGTGCCATCAGAGAGCGGGAGGGCCCAGAGCAGTTCTTC.

This clone came up a few times. The chain is built from TRBV4-2 and TRBJ1-2; no firm D call. This CDR3 has 12 amino acids. Trimming took 0 bases from V and 7 from J, leaving 6 bases between them. The V gene's germline CDR1 is LGHNA and CDR2 YNFKEQ. CDR3 DNA: TGTGCCAGCAGCCAAGATACGCGTGGCTACACCTTC. Translated, it gives CASSQDTRGYTF.

At least ten counts were recorded for this clone. The chain has TRBV10-3 and TRBJ2-5, with a tentative D call TRBD1 (5 bases). The CDR3 loop spans 13 amino acids. V dropped 6 bases and J dropped 2 bases, with 10 bases sitting between them. Looked up from germline, CDR1 is ENHRY and CDR2 is SYGVKD. The CDR3 reads CAIRATEQETQYF. CDR3 DNA: TGTGCCATCAGGGCGACAGAGCAAGAGACCCAGTACTTC.

This clone was seen more than once but under ten times. V is TRBV6-6 and J is TRBJ1-1; D unclear. Trimming pared 5 bases from V and 6 bases from J, leaving 7 bases between. Germline V gene sequence: CDR1 MNHNY, CDR2 SVGAGI (reference sequence). CDR3 length: 11 amino acids. CDR3 residues: CASSVSPEAFF. The CDR3 nucleotides read TGTGCCAGCAGTGTGAGCCCTGAAGCTTTCTTT.

V is TRBV6-5 and J is TRBJ2-7; D might be TRBD1 (6 bases). Germline V gives CDR1 MNHEY, CDR2 SVGAGI. The CDR3 runs to 12 residues. Trimming pared 5 bases from V and 5 bases from J, leaving 10 bases between. In nucleotides, the CDR3 is TGTGCCAGCAGTAAACAGGGACACGAGCAGTACTTC. It is translated as CASSKQGHEQYF.

The gene calls are TRBV6-5 and TRBJ1-2; no clear D gene. V lost 3 bases, J lost 5 bases, and 13 bases lay in between. The V gene's germline CDR1 is MNHEY and CDR2 SVGAGI. The CDR3 runs 14 residues. CDR3 sequence (DNA): TGTGCCAGCAGTTATAGAGGGATCCAGTATGGCTACACCTTC. The encoded protein is CASSYRGIQYGYTF.

The table lists this clone with a count of one. The conserved final phenylalanine or tryptophan is absent from the CDR3, which likely points to a read error. The chain uses TRBV5-6 and TRBJ1-2, with D perhaps matching TRBD1 (5 bases). The V end lost 4 bases, the J end lost 8 bases, and 15 bases lay between the germline ends. CDR1 is SGHDT, CDR2 YYEEEE, per germline. The length of the CDR3 is 13 residues. The CDR3 coding sequence is TGTGCCAGCAGCCTATGGGTAGGGGAAGGCTACACCATC. Amino acids: CASSLWVGEGYTI.

This clone has only a few counts. V usage is TRBV13 and J usage is TRBJ2-2; 8 nucleotides line up with TRBD2. V dropped 5 bases and J dropped 7; count of bases not matched to a gene: 21. The CDR3 has 19 residues. Germline CDR1 is PRHDT and CDR2 is FYEKMQ (reference sequence). The CDR3 DNA reads as TGTGCCAGCAGCCCTCAGGGAAGGTCACTGGCGGGAGGTGACGGGGAGCTGTTTTTT. It translates to CASSPQGRSLAGGDGELFF.

The V and J genes are TRBV7-9 and TRBJ2-7; 7 positions match TRBD1. Germline CDR1 and CDR2: SEHNR and FQNEAQ (reference sequence). With V trimmed by 5 bases and J by 6 bases, 7 bases remained unmatched. The CDR3 is 13 residues long. CDR3 loop: CASSRGTASEQYF. As DNA, the CDR3 is TGTGCCAGCAGCCGAGGGACAGCAAGCGAGCAGTACTTC.